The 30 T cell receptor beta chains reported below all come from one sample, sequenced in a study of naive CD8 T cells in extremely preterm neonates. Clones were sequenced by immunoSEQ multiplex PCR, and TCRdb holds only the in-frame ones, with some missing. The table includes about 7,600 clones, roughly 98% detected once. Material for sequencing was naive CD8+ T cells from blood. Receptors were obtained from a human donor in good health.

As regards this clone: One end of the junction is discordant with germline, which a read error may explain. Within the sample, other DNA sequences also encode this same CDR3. The CDR3 nucleotides read TGTGCCAGCAGTTACTCCCGGGTTGGGACTGAGGCTTTCTTT. As protein: CASSYSRVGTEAFF. This chain uses TRBV6-6 with TRBJ1-1; the D gene is possibly TRBD1 (5 bases). The germline CDR1 and CDR2 sequences are MNHNY and SVGAGI (reference sequence). The CDR3 runs 14 residues.

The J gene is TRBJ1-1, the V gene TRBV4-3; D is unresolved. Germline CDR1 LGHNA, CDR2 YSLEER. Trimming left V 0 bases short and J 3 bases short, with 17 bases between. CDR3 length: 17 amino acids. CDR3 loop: CASSQDQPGPWDTEAFF. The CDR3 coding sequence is TGCGCCAGCAGCCAAGATCAGCCAGGCCCCTGGGACACTGAAGCTTTCTTT.

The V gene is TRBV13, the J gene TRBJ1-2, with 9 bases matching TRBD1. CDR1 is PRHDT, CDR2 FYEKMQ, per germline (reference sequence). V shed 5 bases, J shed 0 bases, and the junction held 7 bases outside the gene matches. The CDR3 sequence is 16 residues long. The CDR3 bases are TGTGCCAGCAGCACCGGGACAGGGTTAGCTAACTATGGCTACACCTTC. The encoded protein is CASSTGTGLANYGYTF.

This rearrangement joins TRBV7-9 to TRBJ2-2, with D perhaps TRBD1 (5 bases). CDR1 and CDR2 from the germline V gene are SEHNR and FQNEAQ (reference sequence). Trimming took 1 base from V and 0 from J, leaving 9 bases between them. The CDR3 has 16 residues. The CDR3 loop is CASSLDAGSNTGELFF. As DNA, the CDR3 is TGTGCCAGCAGCTTAGACGCAGGGTCGAACACCGGGGAGCTGTTTTTT.

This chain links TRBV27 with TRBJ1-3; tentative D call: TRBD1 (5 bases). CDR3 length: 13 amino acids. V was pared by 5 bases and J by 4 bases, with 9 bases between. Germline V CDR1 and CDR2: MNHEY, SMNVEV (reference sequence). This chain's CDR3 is CASSGDFGNTIYF. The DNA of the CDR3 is TGTGCCAGCAGTGGGGACTTCGGAAACACCATATATTTT.

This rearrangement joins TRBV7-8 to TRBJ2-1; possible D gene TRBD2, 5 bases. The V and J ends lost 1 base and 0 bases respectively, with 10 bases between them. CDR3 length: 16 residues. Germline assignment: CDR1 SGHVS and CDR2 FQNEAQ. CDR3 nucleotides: TGTGCCAGCAGCTTAGTAGGACTCCGCTCCTACAATGAGCAGTTCTTC. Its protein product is CASSLVGLRSYNEQFF.

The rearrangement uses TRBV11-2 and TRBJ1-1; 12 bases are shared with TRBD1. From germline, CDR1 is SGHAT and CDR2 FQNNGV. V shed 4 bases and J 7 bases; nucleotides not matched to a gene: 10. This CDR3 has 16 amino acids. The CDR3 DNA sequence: TGTGCCAGCAGCTCTTTCATGGGACAGGGGGCCGATGAAGCTTTCTTT. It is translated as CASSSFMGQGADEAFF. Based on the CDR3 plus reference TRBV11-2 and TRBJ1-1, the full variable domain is EAGVAQSPRYKIIEKRQSVAFWCNPISGHATLYWYQQILGQGPKLLIQFQNNGVVDDSQLPKDRFSAERLKGVDSTLKIQPAKLEDSAVYLCASSSFMGQGADEAFFGQGTRLTVV.

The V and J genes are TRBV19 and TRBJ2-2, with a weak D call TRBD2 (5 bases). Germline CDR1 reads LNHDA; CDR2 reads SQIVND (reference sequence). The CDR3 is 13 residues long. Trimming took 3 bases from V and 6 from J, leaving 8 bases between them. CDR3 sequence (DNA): TGTGCCAGTAGTATCCCTAGCTCCGGGGAGCTGTTTTTT. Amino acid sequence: CASSIPSSGELFF. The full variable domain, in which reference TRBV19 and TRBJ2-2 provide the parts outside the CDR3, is DGGITQSPKYLFRKEGQNVTLSCEQNLNHDAMYWYRQDPGQGLRLIYYSQIVNDFQKGDIAEGYSVSREKKESFPLTVTSAQKNPTAFYLCASSIPSSGELFFGEGSRLTVL.

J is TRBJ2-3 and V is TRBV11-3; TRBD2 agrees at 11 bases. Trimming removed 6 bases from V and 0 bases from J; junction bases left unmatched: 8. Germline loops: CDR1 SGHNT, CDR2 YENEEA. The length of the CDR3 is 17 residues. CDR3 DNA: TGTGCCAGCAGGACCCGGACTAGCGGGCCTAGCACAGATACGCAGTATTTT. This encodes CASRTRTSGPSTDTQYF.

The CDR3 is CASSFRPLGTTGELFF. The CDR3 coding sequence is TGCGCCAGCAGCTTCCGTCCCTTAGGGACAACCGGGGAGCTGTTTTTT. The chain recombines TRBV4-3 with TRBJ2-2; D possibly corresponds to TRBD1 (6 bases). The CDR3 has 16 residues. V lost 5 bases to trimming and J lost 5 bases, with 18 bases between them. CDR1 LGHNA and CDR2 YSLEER come from the germline V gene.

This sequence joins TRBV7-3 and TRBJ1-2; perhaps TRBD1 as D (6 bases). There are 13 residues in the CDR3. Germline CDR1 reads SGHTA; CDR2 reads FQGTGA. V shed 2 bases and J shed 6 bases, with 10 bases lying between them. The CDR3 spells CASSLDGTHGYTF. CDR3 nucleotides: TGTGCCAGCAGCTTAGACGGGACACATGGCTACACCTTC.

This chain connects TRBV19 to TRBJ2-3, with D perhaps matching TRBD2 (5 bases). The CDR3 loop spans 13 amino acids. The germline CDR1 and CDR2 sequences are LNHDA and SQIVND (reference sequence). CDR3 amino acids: CASGLGGPDTQYF. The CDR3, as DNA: TGTGCGTCGGGGTTAGGTGGCCCAGATACGCAGTATTTT.

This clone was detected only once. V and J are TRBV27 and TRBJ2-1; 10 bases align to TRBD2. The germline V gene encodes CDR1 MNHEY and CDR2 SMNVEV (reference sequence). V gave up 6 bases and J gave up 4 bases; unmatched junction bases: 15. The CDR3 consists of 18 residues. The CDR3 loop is CASRSLPGLARPYNEQFF. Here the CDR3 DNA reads TGTGCCAGCAGATCGCTTCCGGGACTAGCGCGACCATACAATGAGCAGTTCTTC.

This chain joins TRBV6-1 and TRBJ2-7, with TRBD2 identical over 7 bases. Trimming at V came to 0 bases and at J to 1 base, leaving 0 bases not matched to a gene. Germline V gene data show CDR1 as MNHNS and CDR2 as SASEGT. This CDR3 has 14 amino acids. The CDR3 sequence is CASSEAGLSYEQYV. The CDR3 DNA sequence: TGTGCCAGCAGTGAAGCGGGACTATCCTACGAGCAGTACGTC.

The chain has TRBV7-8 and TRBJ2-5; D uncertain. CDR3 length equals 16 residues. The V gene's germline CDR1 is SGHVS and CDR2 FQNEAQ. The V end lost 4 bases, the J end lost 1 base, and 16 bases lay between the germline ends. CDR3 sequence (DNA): TGTGCCAGCAGCTCCCCCACGACTCCGGCCCAAGAGACCCAGTACTTC. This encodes CASSSPTTPAQETQYF.

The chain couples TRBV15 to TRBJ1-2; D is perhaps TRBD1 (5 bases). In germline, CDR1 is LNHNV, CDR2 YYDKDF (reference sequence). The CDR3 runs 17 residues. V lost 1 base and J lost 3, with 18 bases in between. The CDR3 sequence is CATSRGSSLGRDYGYTF. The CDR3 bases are TGTGCCACCAGCAGAGGATCCTCCCTAGGCAGGGACTATGGCTACACCTTC.

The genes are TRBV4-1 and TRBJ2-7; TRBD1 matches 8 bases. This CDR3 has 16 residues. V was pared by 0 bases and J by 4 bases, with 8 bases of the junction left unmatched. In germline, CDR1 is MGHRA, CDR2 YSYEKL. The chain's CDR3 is CASSQEATGVSYEQYF. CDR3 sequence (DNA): TGCGCCAGCAGCCAAGAAGCGACAGGGGTCTCGTACGAGCAGTACTTC.

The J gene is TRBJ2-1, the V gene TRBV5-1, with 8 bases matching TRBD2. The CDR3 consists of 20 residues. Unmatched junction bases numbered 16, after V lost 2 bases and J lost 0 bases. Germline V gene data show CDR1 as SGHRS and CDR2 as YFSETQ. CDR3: CASSFPSGGANPSSYNEQFF. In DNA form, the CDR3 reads TGCGCCAGCAGCTTCCCCAGCGGGGGAGCTAACCCTAGCTCCTACAATGAGCAGTTCTTC.

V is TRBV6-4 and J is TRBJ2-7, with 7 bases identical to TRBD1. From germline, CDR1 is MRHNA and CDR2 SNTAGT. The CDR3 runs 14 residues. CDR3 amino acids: CASIGPRQGDPPDV. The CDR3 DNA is TGTGCCAGCATCGGACCCCGACAGGGAGATCCCCCGGACGTC.

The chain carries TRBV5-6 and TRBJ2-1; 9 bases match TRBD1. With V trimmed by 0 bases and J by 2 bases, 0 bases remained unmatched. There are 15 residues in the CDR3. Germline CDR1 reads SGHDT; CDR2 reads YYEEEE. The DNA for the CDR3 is TGTGCCAGCAGCTTGGGGACAGGGGCCTACAATGAGCAGTTCTTC. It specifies CASSLGTGAYNEQFF.

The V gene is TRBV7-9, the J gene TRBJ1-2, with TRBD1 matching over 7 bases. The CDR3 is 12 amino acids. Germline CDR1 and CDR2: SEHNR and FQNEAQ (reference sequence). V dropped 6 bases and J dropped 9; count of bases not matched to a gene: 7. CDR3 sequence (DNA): TGTGCCAGCAGTCCGGGACAGTATAGCTACACCTTC. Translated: CASSPGQYSYTF.

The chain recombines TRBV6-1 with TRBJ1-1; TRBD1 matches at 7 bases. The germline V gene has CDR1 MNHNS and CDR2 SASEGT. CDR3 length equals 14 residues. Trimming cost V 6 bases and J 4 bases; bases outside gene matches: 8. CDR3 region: CASRKTGTSTEAFF. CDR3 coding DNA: TGTGCCAGCAGAAAGACAGGGACGAGCACTGAAGCTTTCTTT.

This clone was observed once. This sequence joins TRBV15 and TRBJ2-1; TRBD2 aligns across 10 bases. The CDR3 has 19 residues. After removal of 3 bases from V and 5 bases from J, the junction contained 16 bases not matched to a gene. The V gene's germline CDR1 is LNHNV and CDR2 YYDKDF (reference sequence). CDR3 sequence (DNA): TGTGCCACCAGCAGTCGGATCCTAGCGGGAGTATTAAGGGACAATGAGCAGTTCTTC. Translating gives CATSSRILAGVLRDNEQFF.

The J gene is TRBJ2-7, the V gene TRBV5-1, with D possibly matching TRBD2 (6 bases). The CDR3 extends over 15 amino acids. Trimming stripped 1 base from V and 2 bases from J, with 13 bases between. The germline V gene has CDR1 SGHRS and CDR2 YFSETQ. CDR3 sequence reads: CASSLRGSRTYEQYV. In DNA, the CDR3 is TGCGCCAGCAGCTTGCGGGGGAGTAGAACCTACGAGCAGTACGTC.

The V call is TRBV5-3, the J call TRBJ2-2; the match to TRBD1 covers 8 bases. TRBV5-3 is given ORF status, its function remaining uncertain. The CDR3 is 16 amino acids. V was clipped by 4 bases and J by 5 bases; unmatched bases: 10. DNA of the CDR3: TGTGCCAGAAGCCCAGGGGGCGGGTTGCCGACCGGGGAGCTGTTTTTT. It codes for CARSPGGGLPTGELFF.

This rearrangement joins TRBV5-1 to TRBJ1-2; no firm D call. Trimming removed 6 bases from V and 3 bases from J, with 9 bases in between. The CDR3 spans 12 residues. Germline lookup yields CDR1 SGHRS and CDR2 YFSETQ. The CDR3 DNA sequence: TGCGCCAGCAAAGAGGAAGACTATGGCTACACCTTC. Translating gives CASKEEDYGYTF.

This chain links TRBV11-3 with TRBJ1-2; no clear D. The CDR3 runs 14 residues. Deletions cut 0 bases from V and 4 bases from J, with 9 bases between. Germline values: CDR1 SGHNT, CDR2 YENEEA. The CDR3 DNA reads TGTGCCAGCAGCTTAGATCCGTCGGGCTATGGCTACACCTTC. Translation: CASSLDPSGYGYTF.

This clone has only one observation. Here the CDR3 reads CASNPGRGYGYTF. In DNA, the CDR3 is TGTGCCAGCAACCCCGGAAGGGGCTATGGCTACACCTTC. V is TRBV7-8 and J is TRBJ1-2, with D maybe TRBD1 (5 bases). V was shortened by 7 bases and J by 4 bases, with 13 bases between the two germline ends. Germline CDR1 and CDR2: SGHVS and FQNEAQ. The CDR3 has 13 residues.

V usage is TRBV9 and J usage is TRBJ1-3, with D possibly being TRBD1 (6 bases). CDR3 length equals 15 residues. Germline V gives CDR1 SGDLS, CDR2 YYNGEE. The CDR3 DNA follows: TGTGCGGGGAGCGGACAGATCAACTCTGGAAACACCATATATTTT. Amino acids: CAGSGQINSGNTIYF.

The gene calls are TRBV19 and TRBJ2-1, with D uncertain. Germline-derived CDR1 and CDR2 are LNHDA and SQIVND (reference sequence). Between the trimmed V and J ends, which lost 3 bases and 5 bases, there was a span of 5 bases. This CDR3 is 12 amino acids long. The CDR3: CASSITDNEQFF. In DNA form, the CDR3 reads TGTGCCAGTAGTATTACTGACAATGAGCAGTTCTTC.